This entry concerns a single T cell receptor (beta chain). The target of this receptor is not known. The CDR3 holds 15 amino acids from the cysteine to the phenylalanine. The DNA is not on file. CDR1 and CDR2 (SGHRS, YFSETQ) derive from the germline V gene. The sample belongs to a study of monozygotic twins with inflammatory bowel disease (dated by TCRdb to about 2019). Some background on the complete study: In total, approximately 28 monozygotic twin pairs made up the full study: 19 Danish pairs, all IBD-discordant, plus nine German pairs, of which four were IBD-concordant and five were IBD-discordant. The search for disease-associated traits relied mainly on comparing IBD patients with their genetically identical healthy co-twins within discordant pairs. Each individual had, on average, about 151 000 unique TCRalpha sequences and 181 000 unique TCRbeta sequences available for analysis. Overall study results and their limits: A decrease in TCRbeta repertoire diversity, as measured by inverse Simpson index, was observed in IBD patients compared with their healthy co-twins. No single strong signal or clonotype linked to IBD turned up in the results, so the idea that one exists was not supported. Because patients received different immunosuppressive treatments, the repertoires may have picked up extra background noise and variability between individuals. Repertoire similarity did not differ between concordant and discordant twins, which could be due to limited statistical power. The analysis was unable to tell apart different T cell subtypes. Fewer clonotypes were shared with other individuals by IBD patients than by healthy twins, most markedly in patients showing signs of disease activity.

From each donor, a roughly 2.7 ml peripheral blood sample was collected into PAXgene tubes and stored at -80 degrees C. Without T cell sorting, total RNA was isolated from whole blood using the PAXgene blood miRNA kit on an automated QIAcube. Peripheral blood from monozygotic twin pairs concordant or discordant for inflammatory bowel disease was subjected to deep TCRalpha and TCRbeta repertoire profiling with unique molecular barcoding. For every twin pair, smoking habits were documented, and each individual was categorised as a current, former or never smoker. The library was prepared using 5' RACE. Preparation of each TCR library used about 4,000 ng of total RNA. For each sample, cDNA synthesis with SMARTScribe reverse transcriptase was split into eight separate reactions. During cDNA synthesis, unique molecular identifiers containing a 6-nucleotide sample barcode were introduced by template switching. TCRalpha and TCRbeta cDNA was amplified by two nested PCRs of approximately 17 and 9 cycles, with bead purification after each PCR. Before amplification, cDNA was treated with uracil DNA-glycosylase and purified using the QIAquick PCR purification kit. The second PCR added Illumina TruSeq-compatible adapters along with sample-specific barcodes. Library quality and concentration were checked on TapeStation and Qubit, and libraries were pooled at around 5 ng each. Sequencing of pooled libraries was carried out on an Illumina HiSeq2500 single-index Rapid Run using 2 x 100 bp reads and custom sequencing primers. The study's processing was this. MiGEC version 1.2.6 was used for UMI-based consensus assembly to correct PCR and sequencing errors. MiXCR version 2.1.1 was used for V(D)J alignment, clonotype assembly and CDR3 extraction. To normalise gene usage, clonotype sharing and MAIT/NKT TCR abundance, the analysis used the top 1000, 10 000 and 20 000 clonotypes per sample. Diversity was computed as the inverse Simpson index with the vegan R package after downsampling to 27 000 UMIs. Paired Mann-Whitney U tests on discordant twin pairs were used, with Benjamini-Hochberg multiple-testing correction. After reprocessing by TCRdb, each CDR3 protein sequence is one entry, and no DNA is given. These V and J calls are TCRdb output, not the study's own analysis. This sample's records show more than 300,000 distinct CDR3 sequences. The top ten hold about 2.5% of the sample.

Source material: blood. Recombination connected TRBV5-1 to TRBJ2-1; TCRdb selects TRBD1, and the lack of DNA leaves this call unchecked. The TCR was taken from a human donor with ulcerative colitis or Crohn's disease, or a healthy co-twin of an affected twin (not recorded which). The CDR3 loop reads CASSFGGFSYNEQFF.